The entry that follows covers one T cell receptor beta chain sequence. What it recognizes is unknown. During colonoscopy, one to two rectal pinch biopsies were collected. This entry comes from a study of pediatric ulcerative colitis. The assay was run at survey level. Data came from immunoSEQ multiplex PCR; TCRdb stores just in-frame clones and leaves some out. The repertoire consists of about 40,000 clones, with 60% to 85% occurring once and the leading ten covering around 9.2%. Germline CDR1 reads SNHLY; CDR2 reads FYNNEI. The CDR3 sequence is 15 residues long. Trimming cost V 6 bases and J 4 bases; bases outside gene matches: 5. Study conclusions and caveats: All ulcerative colitis patients, but no controls, carried a couple of rectal clonotypes. Compared with controls, ulcerative colitis showed greater blood-rectum clone sharing.

The clonotype originates from a boy aged 10-17 years with severe ulcerative colitis. The source material was gut tissue. This chain uses TRBV2 with TRBJ2-3; 12 bases are a match to TRBD1. The CDR3 reads CASRGQGALADTQYF. DNA for the CDR3: TGTGCCAGCAGGGGACAGGGGGCTCTGGCAGATACGCAGTATTTT.